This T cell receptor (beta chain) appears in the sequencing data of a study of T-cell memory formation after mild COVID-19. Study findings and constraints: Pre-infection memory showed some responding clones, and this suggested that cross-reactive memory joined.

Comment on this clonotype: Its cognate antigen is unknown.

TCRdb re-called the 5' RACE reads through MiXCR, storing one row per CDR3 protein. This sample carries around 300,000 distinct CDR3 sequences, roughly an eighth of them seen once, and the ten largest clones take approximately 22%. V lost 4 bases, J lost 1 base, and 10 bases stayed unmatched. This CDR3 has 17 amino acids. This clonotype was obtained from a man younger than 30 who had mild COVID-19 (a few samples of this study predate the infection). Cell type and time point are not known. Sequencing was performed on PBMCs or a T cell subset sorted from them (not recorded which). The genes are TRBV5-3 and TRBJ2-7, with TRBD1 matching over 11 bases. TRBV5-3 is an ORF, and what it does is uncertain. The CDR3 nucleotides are TGTGCCAGAAGCCACCGGGACAGGGGGAGTATATCCTACGAGCAGTACGTC. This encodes CARSHRDRGSISYEQYV.